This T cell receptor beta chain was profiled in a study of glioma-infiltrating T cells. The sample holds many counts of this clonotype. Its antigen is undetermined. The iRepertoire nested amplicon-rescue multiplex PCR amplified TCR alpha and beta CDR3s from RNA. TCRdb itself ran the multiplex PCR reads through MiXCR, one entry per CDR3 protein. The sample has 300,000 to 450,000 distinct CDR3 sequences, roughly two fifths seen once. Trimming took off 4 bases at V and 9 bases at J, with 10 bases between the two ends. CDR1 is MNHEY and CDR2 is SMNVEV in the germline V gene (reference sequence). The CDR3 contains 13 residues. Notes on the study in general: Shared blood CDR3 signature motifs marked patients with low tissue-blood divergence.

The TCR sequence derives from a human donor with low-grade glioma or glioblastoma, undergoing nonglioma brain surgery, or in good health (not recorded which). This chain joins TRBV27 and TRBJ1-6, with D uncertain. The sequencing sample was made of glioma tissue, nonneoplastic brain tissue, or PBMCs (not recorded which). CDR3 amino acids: CASSSGYGSPLHF. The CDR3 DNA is TGTGCCAGCAGTTCGGGGTACGGTTCACCCCTCCACTTT.